Listed below are T cell receptor beta chains from one sample, sequenced in a study of CD8 T cells in Susac syndrome. TCRdb analysed the immunoSEQ multiplex PCR reads with MiXCR anew, one entry per CDR3 protein. The data hold tens of thousands of distinct CDR3 sequences, with 93% observed a single time. What was sequenced was CD8+ T cells from PBMCs. These receptors were collected from a human donor with multiple sclerosis. Each CDR3 is given with its conserved first and last residue. D genes are given only for firm matches. Clone size is not always given. Where it is, it says once, few, many or a class for expanded clones.

J gene | V gene | clone size | D gene | CDR3 DNA | CDR3 protein
TRBJ2-7 | TRBV28 | NA | NA | TGTGCCAGCAGTTTATACGCCTACGAGCAGTACTTC | CASSLYAYEQYF
TRBJ2-7 | TRBV4-1 | NA | TRBD2 | TGCGCCAGCAGCCAAGCTAGCGGACTAGCGAGACCCTCCTACGAGCAGTACTTC | CASSQASGLARPSYEQYF
TRBJ2-5 | TRBV7-6 | few | NA | TGTGCCAGCAGCTTGTGGCAGGTCGCGACCCAGTACTTC | CASSLWQVATQYF
TRBJ2-7 | TRBV4-1 | once | TRBD1 | TGCGCCAGCAGCCAAGCCTCGGGACAGGGGATCCACGAGCAGTACTTC | CASSQASGQGIHEQYF
TRBJ2-1 | TRBV6-5 | NA | TRBD2 | TGTGCCAGCAGTTACTCGATGATCGGGGGGGCCAGAAACTCCTACAATGAGCAGTTCTTC | CASSYSMIGGARNSYNEQFF
TRBJ1-5 | TRBV13 | NA | TRBD1 | TGTGCCAGCAGCTTAGGAATAGGGGGCCGACAGCCCCAGCATTTT | CASSLGIGGRQPQHF
TRBJ2-6 | TRBV3-1 | once | NA | TGTGCCAGCAGCCTAGGCAAGGCAACCGGGGGGGCCAACGTCCTGACTTTC | CASSLGKATGGANVLTF
TRBJ1-1 | TRBV27 | NA | NA | TGTGCCAGCAGTCATAACGGGGGGAACACTGAAGCTTTCTTT | CASSHNGGNTEAFF
TRBJ1-2 | TRBV5-1 | NA | NA | TGCGCCAGCAGCTCGCGACAGGATGGGGGCTATGGCTACACCTTC | CASSSRQDGGYGYTF
TRBJ1-1 | TRBV11-3 | NA | NA | TGTGCCAGCAGCCCCGGACACCTAAACACTGAAGCTTTCTTT | CASSPGHLNTEAFF
TRBJ2-1 | TRBV15 | NA | NA | TGTGCCACCAGCCCCCACGAGGGGGACCGCAGATTTTTATACAATGAGCAGTTCTTC | CATSPHEGDRRFLYNEQFF
TRBJ2-2 | TRBV29-1 | NA | NA | TGCAGCGTTGTCGGTTGGACCGGGGAGCTGTTTTTT | CSVVGWTGELFF
TRBJ2-7 | TRBV6-2/TRBV6-3 | NA | NA | TGTGCCAGCATATCAATACGTACCTACGAGCAGTACTTC | CASISIRTYEQYF
TRBJ1-1 | TRBV5-1 | once | NA | TGCGCCAGCAGCTTATACAGCAACACTGAAGCTTTCTTT | CASSLYSNTEAFF
TRBJ1-1 | TRBV7-2 | NA | NA | TGTGCCAGCAGCCCGGACAGCAGAGACGGAAGGATGGCTTTCTTT | CASSPDSRDGRMAFF
TRBJ2-5 | TRBV7-9 | NA | NA | TGTGCCAGCAGCCCACCAGCACCTCTGGAGACCCAGTACTTC | CASSPPAPLETQYF
TRBJ2-2 | TRBV11-3 | NA | TRBD1 | TGTGCCAGCAGCGTGGACAGGGGTGGGACCGGGGAGCTGTTTTTT | CASSVDRGGTGELFF
TRBJ2-3 | TRBV12-3/TRBV12-4 | NA | TRBD2 | TGTGCCAGCAGTTATAGTCTAGCGGGGGTTGATACGCAGTATTTT | CASSYSLAGVDTQYF
TRBJ1-2 | TRBV28 | NA | TRBD1 | TGTGCCAGCAGCCCGGGAACAGGGGAATATGGCTACACCTTC | CASSPGTGEYGYTF
TRBJ1-1 | TRBV27 | NA | NA | TGTGCCAGCGCCCTGGGGACGTTCACTGAAGCTTTCTTT | CASALGTFTEAFF
TRBJ1-3 | TRBV6-6 | NA | NA | TGTGCCAGCAGTTACGTGACGGCCTCTGGAAACACCATATATTTT | CASSYVTASGNTIYF
TRBJ1-1 | TRBV30 | NA | NA | TGTGCCTGGAGTGACCCGGGAGAGAACACTGAAGCTTTCTTT | CAWSDPGENTEAFF
TRBJ1-5 | TRBV27 | NA | TRBD1 | TGTGCCAGCAGCCTGACAGGGGTCGGGAATCAGCCCCAGCATTTT | CASSLTGVGNQPQHF
TRBJ1-2 | TRBV12-3/TRBV12-4 | NA | NA | TGTGCCAGCAGGACGGTCTATGGCTACACCTTC | CASRTVYGYTF